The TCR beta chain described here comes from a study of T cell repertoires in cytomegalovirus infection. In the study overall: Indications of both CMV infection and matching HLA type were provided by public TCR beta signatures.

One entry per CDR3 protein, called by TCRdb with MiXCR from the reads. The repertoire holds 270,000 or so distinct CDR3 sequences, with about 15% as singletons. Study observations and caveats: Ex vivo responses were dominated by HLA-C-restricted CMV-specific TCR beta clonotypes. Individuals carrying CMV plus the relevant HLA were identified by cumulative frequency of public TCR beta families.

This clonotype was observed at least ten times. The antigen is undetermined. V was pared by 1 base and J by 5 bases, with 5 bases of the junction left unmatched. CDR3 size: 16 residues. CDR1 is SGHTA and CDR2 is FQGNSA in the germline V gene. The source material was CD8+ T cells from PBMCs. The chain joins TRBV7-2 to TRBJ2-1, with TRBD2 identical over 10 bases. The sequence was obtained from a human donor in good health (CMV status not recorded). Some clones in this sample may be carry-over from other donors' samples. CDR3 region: CASSLGSGGLNNEQFF. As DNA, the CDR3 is TGTGCCAGCAGCTTAGGTAGCGGGGGGTTAAACAATGAGCAGTTCTTC.